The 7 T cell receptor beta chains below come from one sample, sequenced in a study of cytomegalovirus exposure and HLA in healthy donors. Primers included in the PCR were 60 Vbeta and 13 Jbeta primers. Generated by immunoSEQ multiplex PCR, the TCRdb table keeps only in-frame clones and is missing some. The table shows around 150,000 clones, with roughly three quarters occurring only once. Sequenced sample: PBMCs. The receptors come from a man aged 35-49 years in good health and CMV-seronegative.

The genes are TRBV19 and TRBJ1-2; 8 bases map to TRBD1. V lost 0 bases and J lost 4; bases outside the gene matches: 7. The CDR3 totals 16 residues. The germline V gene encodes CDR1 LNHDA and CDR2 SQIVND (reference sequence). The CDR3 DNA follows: TGTGCCAGTAGTATAGATGCGACAGGGGCCTCCTATGGCTACACCTTC. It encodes CASSIDATGASYGYTF.

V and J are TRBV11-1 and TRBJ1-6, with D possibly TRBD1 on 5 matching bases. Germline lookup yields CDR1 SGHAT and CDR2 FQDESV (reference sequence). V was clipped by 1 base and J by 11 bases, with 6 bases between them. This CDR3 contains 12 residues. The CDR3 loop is CASSLEGTPLHF. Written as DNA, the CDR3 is TGTGCCAGCAGCTTAGAGGGGACACCCCTCCACTTT. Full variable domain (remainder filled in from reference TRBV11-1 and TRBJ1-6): EAEVAQSPRYKITEKSQAVAFWCDPISGHATLYWYRQILGQGPELLVQFQDESVVDDSQLPKDRFSAERLKGVDSTLKIQPAELGDSAMYLCASSLEGTPLHFGNGTRLTVT.

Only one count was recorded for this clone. The CDR3 DNA reads as TGTGCCAGCAGTTACTCTAAGGGGACAACCTCTGGAAAACTGTTTTTT. Protein sequence: CASSYSKGTTSGKLFF. The V call is TRBV6-7, the J call TRBJ1-4; a possible D gene is TRBD1 (6 bases). TRBV6-7 is noted as an ORF with a role that remains uncertain. The V gene lost 0 bases and the J gene lost 10 bases, with 18 bases spanning the gap. The CDR3 is 16 residues long.

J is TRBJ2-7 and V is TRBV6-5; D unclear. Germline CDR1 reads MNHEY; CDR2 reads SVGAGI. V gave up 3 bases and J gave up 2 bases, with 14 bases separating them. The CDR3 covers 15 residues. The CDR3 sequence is CASSYADIGTYEQYF. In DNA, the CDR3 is TGTGCCAGCAGTTATGCCGACATTGGTACCTACGAGCAGTACTTC.

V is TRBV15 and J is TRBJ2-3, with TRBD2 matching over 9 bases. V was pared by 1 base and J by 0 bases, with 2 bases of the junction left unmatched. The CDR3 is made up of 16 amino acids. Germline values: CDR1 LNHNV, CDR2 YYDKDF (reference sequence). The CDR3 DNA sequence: TGTGCCACCAGCAGAGGAACTAGCGGGAGCACAGATACGCAGTATTTT. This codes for CATSRGTSGSTDTQYF.

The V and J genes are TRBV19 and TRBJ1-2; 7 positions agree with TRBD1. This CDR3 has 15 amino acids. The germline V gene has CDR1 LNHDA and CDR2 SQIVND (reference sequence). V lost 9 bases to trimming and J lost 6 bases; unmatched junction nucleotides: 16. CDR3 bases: TGTGCCAGCAGGAATGGGCAGGGGGTAGGAGATGGCTACACCTTC. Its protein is CASRNGQGVGDGYTF.

The DNA for the CDR3 is TGTGCCAGCAGCACGACCCAGGGTAATGAGCAGTTCTTC. This encodes CASSTTQGNEQFF. V is TRBV7-3 and J is TRBJ2-1, with D possibly matching TRBD1 (5 bases). V was cut by 5 bases and J by 7 bases, with 12 bases left in between. The CDR3 is made up of 13 amino acids. Germline V gives CDR1 SGHTA, CDR2 FQGTGA.